This section outlines one TCR beta chain sequence together with its context. The data were produced by immunoSEQ multiplex PCR, yet TCRdb's version contains in-frame clones alone and is incomplete. The repertoire has under 70,000 clones, around 84% of them found once; the top ten carry about 20%. The data belong to a study of T cell responses to AZD1222 COVID-19 vaccine. The clonotype originates from an adult in good health. The sample here was peripheral blood, taken on day 0 of AZD1222 vaccination.

CDR3 in DNA: TGTGCCAGTAGTTTCCTTGGGGGGAGGAATTCACCCCTCCACTTT. This codes for CASSFLGGRNSPLHF. The chain employs TRBV19 and TRBJ1-6; TRBD1 might be the D (5 bases). Looked up from germline, CDR1 is LNHDA and CDR2 is SQIVND (reference sequence). The CDR3 consists of 15 residues. V shed 5 bases and J shed 7 bases, with 15 bases lying between them.